The 8 T cell receptor beta chains presented below share a single source sample, sequenced in a study of T cells after posttransplantation cyclophosphamide. The method was immunoSEQ multiplex PCR; TCRdb's version includes in-frame clones alone and lacks a portion of them. Of 8,000 to 9,500 clones listed, roughly nine tenths were seen once; the top ten hold 0.95% to 1.5%. Treatment was busulfan-fludarabine conditioning, a marrow graft, and cyclophosphamide on days +3 and +4. Sequences were derived from CD4+ T cells sorted from blood, sampled 1,300 to 1,500 days after allogeneic stem cell transplant with posttransplant cyclophosphamide. The receptors come from a female patient aged 45-65 years who received an allogeneic stem cell transplant from a related donor, was CMV-positive, and had no GVHD. Some T cells may possibly be graft donor cells.

The chain combines TRBV27 with TRBJ2-2; D is unresolved. This CDR3 comprises 15 residues. V was trimmed by 4 bases and J by 0 bases, leaving 9 bases between them. Looked up from germline, CDR1 is MNHEY and CDR2 is SMNVEV (reference sequence). The CDR3 is CASSSHSPNTGELFF. The DNA of the CDR3 is TGTGCCAGCAGTTCCCACTCACCGAACACCGGGGAGCTGTTTTTT.

This sequence joins TRBV19 and TRBJ2-7, with 7 bases identical to TRBD2. CDR3 length: 14 residues. V trimming: 5 bases; J trimming: 0 bases; junction bases outside the gene matches: 4. The germline V gene encodes CDR1 LNHDA and CDR2 SQIVND (reference sequence). The CDR3 here is CASSLGLGSYEQYF. The CDR3 bases are TGTGCCAGTAGTTTAGGACTAGGCTCCTACGAGCAGTACTTC.

V and J are TRBV7-2 and TRBJ2-5; the D gene is possibly TRBD2 (5 bases). CDR1 is SGHTA, CDR2 FQGNSA, per germline. Between the trimmed V and J ends, which lost 4 bases and 7 bases, there was a span of 7 bases. The CDR3 extends over 11 amino acids. CDR3: CASSSGGTQYF. The CDR3 nucleotides are TGTGCCAGCAGCTCCGGAGGGACCCAGTACTTC.

The gene calls are TRBV30 and TRBJ2-3; 7 bases are shared with TRBD1. Germline-derived CDR1 and CDR2 are GTSNPN and SVGIG (reference sequence). The length of the CDR3 is 13 residues. The CDR3: CAVTGKGTDTQYF. CDR3 nucleotides: TGTGCGGTGACAGGGAAGGGCACAGATACGCAGTATTTT. Full variable domain (outside the CDR3, taken from reference TRBV30 and TRBJ2-3): SQTIHQWPATLVQPVGSPLSLECTVEGTSNPNLYWYRQAAGRGLQLLFYSVGIGQISSEVPQNLSASRPQDRQFILSSKKLLLSDSGFYLCAVTGKGTDTQYFGPGTRLTVL.

The chain links TRBV7-8 to TRBJ1-2; TRBD1 aligns across 8 bases. Germline V gene lookup returns CDR1 SGHVS and CDR2 FQNEAQ. J was trimmed by 4 bases and V by 3 bases; bases with no gene match: 4. The CDR3 has 14 residues. CDR3 loop: CASSFQGAGYGYTF. As DNA, the CDR3 is TGTGCCAGCAGCTTCCAGGGGGCTGGCTATGGCTACACCTTC.

V is TRBV28 and J is TRBJ2-7; 12 bases fit TRBD1. Germline V gene sequence: CDR1 MDHEN, CDR2 SYDVKM. V lost 6 bases, J lost 5 bases, and 5 bases stayed unmatched. The CDR3 is made up of 14 amino acids. The CDR3 spells CASRSGTGGHEQYF. The DNA for the CDR3 is TGTGCCAGCAGATCCGGGACAGGGGGCCACGAGCAGTACTTC. The variable domain in full, completed from reference TRBV28 and TRBJ2-7, reads DVKVTQSSRYLVKRTGEKVFLECVQDMDHENMFWYRQDPGLGLRLIYFSYDVKMKEKGDIPEGYSVSREKKERFSLILESASTNQTSMYLCASRSGTGGHEQYFGPGTRLTVT.

This sequence joins TRBV20-1 and TRBJ2-7, with TRBD1 matching 7 bases. Germline lookup yields CDR1 DFQATT and CDR2 SNEGSKA (reference sequence). The length of the CDR3 is 11 residues. Trimming took 2 bases from V and 5 from J; bases not matched to a gene: 0. The CDR3 coding sequence is TGCAGTGCTAGACAGGGGGACGAGCAGTACTTC. This codes for CSARQGDEQYF.

The CDR3 DNA reads TGTGCCTGGAGTGTACGAGGGGGCTACTATGGCTACACCTTC. Encoded protein: CAWSVRGGYYGYTF. This chain connects TRBV30 to TRBJ1-2, with TRBD1 matching over 7 bases. CDR1 and CDR2 from the germline V gene are GTSNPN and SVGIG (reference sequence). The length of the CDR3 is 14 residues. V gave up 0 bases and J gave up 3 bases; unmatched junction bases: 4.